This section outlines one T cell receptor beta chain sequence together with its context. This sample stems from a study of blood T cell repertoires in COVID-19. The V and J ends lost 5 bases and 7 bases, in that order; junction bases with no gene match: 10. The CDR3 is 15 residues long. CDR1 is LNHDA and CDR2 is SQIVND in the germline V gene (reference sequence). As handled by the study authors: It was from reference gene primer amplification that nucleated cell counts were estimated. The repertoire was sequenced with immunoSEQ multiplex PCR; TCRdb's copy has only in-frame clones and lacks some. The V and J calls and clone size come from that table; D and trimming were worked out from the DNA. The repertoire holds about 88,000 clones, with roughly 87% as singletons.

Specimen: peripheral blood. The TCR sequence derives from a male donor with acute or convalescent COVID-19. The gene calls are TRBV19 and TRBJ1-4; 7 bases agree with TRBD1. CDR3 bases: TGTGCCAGTAGTGAAGGGGCAGGGGGAGGTGAAAAACTGTTTTTT. Amino acids: CASSEGAGGGEKLFF.